This T cell receptor beta chain was captured by sequencing in a study of blood T cell repertoires in COVID-19. Study as a whole: The study drew acute and convalescent COVID-19 samples from the United States, Italy and Spain. T cells, B-cell-depleted T cells, or PBMCs provided the cDNA or gDNA that served as material.

The authors' processing: Estimation of nucleated cell counts was performed using reference gene primer amplification. Only in-frame clones appear in the TCRdb table, and some are missing; sequencing was by immunoSEQ multiplex PCR. That table gives V, J and clone size, and the DNA gave D and trimming. Found here are some 200,000 clones, roughly 80% of them singletons; the top ten hold about 2.3%. The CDR3 runs 15 residues. Germline V gives CDR1 SGHVS, CDR2 FQNEAQ. Details on this clone: A junction end diverges from the germline sequence, so it may reflect a read error.

The J gene is TRBJ1-3, the V gene TRBV7-8; D may be TRBD1 (5 bases). This TCR came from a woman aged 55-70 years with acute or convalescent COVID-19. Sequenced: peripheral blood. The CDR3 nucleotides are TGTGCCAGTAGCTTAGTCCAGGGATCCGGAAACACCATATATTTT. Amino acid sequence: CASSLVQGSGNTIYF.